The rows below give T cell receptor beta chains drawn from one sample of a study of blood T cells in healthy people across ages. A single record per CDR3 protein comes from TCRdb applying MiXCR to the 5' RACE reads. The table has around 1.7 million distinct CDR3 sequences, roughly 30% seen once. The sample consisted of blood. These receptor sequences come from a woman in her 30s in good health. CDR3s include the opening cysteine and the closing phenylalanine or tryptophan. The D gene is left open where the match is weak. Rows give clone size only sometimes, using once, few, many, or a class for an expanded clone.

j_gene: TRBJ2-3
abundance: -
d_gene: TRBD1
v_gene: TRBV10-3
CDR3nt: TGTGCCATCAGTGAGGACAGGGGGGGAGATACGCAGTATTTT
CDR3aa: CAISEDRGGDTQYF

j_gene: TRBJ2-3
abundance: many
d_gene: TRBD2
v_gene: TRBV4-3
CDR3nt: TGCGCCAGCAGCCAGTTAGTAGCGGGGTGGGATACGCAGTATTTT
CDR3aa: CASSQLVAGWDTQYF

j_gene: TRBJ1-2
abundance: -
d_gene: -
v_gene: TRBV5-1
CDR3nt: TGCGCCAGCAGCGTCGCCCAGGGCCATGGCTACACCTTC
CDR3aa: CASSVAQGHGYTF

j_gene: TRBJ2-5
abundance: -
d_gene: -
v_gene: TRBV28
CDR3nt: TGTGTCAGCAGTCCTGGGGCGGGGGCCTCATGGGAGACCCAGTACTTC
CDR3aa: CVSSPGAGASWETQYF

j_gene: TRBJ2-5
abundance: -
d_gene: -
v_gene: TRBV7-9
CDR3nt: TGTGCCAGCACCGAAGGGAGGTCGCAAGAGACCCAGTACTTC
CDR3aa: CASTEGRSQETQYF

j_gene: TRBJ1-4
abundance: -
d_gene: -
v_gene: TRBV30
CDR3nt: TGTGCCTGGAGTGTACGGGGGCAGGGAGTGTTTTTT
CDR3aa: CAWSVRGQGVFF

j_gene: TRBJ2-1
abundance: -
d_gene: TRBD2
v_gene: TRBV27
CDR3nt: TGTGCCAGCGGGACTAGCGGGAGTTCCGACAATGAGCAGTTCTTC
CDR3aa: CASGTSGSSDNEQFF

j_gene: TRBJ2-1
abundance: -
d_gene: -
v_gene: TRBV5-1
CDR3nt: TGCGCCAGCAGCTTGGAAGCAGCGGCTCGGAGCAATGAGCAGTTCTTC
CDR3aa: CASSLEAAARSNEQFF

j_gene: TRBJ2-1
abundance: -
d_gene: -
v_gene: TRBV7-9
CDR3nt: TGTGCCAGCGAGGGACCCGGGAACTACAATGAGCAGTTCTTC
CDR3aa: CASEGPGNYNEQFF

j_gene: TRBJ1-6
abundance: few
d_gene: -
v_gene: TRBV12-3/TRBV12-4
CDR3nt: TGTGCCAGCAGTTTCTCTGGGAGCGCCTCACCCCTCCACTTT
CDR3aa: CASSFSGSASPLHF

j_gene: TRBJ2-7
abundance: -
d_gene: TRBD1
v_gene: TRBV30
CDR3nt: TGTGCCTGGCCTGGGACAGGGAGGCCCTACGAGCAGTACTTC
CDR3aa: CAWPGTGRPYEQYF

j_gene: TRBJ2-1
abundance: few
d_gene: -
v_gene: TRBV5-1
CDR3nt: TGCGCCAGCAGCGCCGGGGCGATAGACAATGAGCAGTTCTTC
CDR3aa: CASSAGAIDNEQFF

j_gene: TRBJ1-2
abundance: few
d_gene: -
v_gene: TRBV6-5
CDR3nt: TGTGCCACTAAGACGGACGGCTATGGCTACACCTTC
CDR3aa: CATKTDGYGYTF

j_gene: TRBJ2-3
abundance: -
d_gene: TRBD2
v_gene: TRBV29-1
CDR3nt: TGCAACGCCGTAGCGGGAGGGGGAGTAGATACGCAGTATTTT
CDR3aa: CNAVAGGGVDTQYF

j_gene: TRBJ2-7
abundance: many
d_gene: -
v_gene: TRBV10-2
CDR3nt: TGCGCCAGCAGTGCGGATATCGTCCCCTACGAGCAGTACTTC
CDR3aa: CASSADIVPYEQYF

j_gene: TRBJ2-3
abundance: -
d_gene: -
v_gene: TRBV12-5
CDR3nt: TGTGCTAGTGGTCCCTGGGGCTCTAGCACAGATACGCAGTATTTT
CDR3aa: CASGPWGSSTDTQYF

j_gene: TRBJ2-2
abundance: -
d_gene: -
v_gene: TRBV9
CDR3nt: TGTGCCAGCAGCCCGGTGAATCGTGGGGTCACCGGGGAGCTGTTTTTT
CDR3aa: CASSPVNRGVTGELFF

j_gene: TRBJ1-1
abundance: -
d_gene: -
v_gene: TRBV5-1
CDR3nt: TGCAGCAGCTCCCACATTGACGGTAACACTGAAGCTTTCTTT
CDR3aa: CSSSHIDGNTEAFF

j_gene: TRBJ2-1
abundance: -
d_gene: -
v_gene: TRBV7-2
CDR3nt: TGTGCCAGCACTCCAGGGGCAGCGAGCTCCTACAATGAGCAGTTCTTC
CDR3aa: CASTPGAASSYNEQFF

j_gene: TRBJ1-1
abundance: -
d_gene: TRBD1
v_gene: TRBV29-1
CDR3nt: TGCAGCGTTGGGACAGGCAATTCGTTGAACACTGAAGCTTTCTTT
CDR3aa: CSVGTGNSLNTEAFF

j_gene: TRBJ2-3
abundance: -
d_gene: TRBD2
v_gene: TRBV20-1
CDR3nt: TGCAGTGCGAGGCTAGCGGGGGGGGCCCCAGATACGCAGTATTTT
CDR3aa: CSARLAGGAPDTQYF

j_gene: TRBJ2-7
abundance: many
d_gene: TRBD1
v_gene: TRBV7-9
CDR3nt: TGTGCCAGCAGCCCTTCGGACAGGGGGTTCGAGCAGTACTTC
CDR3aa: CASSPSDRGFEQYF

j_gene: TRBJ2-1
abundance: many
d_gene: TRBD1
v_gene: TRBV10-1
CDR3nt: TGCGCCAGCAGTGAGTCAGTCGGGACAGGGGGCAATGAGCAGTTCTTC
CDR3aa: CASSESVGTGGNEQFF

j_gene: TRBJ2-1
abundance: many
d_gene: TRBD1
v_gene: TRBV2
CDR3nt: TGTGCCAGCAGTGAACTCGCGGGACAGGGCATCAATGAGCAGTTCTTC
CDR3aa: CASSELAGQGINEQFF

j_gene: TRBJ2-7
abundance: many
d_gene: -
v_gene: TRBV7-9
CDR3nt: TGTGCCAGTGCTAGGCGCGAGGGGGTGTCCTACGAGCAGTACTTC
CDR3aa: CASARREGVSYEQYF

j_gene: TRBJ2-3
abundance: -
d_gene: -
v_gene: TRBV3-1
CDR3nt: TGTGCCAGCAGCCAAGCGGCCCGGCCCACAGATACGCAGTATTTT
CDR3aa: CASSQAARPTDTQYF

j_gene: TRBJ2-7
abundance: -
d_gene: -
v_gene: TRBV4-1
CDR3nt: TGCGCCAGCAGCCAATTGGGGGAGCCCTACGAGCAGTACTTC
CDR3aa: CASSQLGEPYEQYF

j_gene: TRBJ1-2
abundance: few
d_gene: TRBD1
v_gene: TRBV12-3/TRBV12-4
CDR3nt: TGTGCCAGCCACGACAGGGATGTTGGCTACACCTTC
CDR3aa: CASHDRDVGYTF

j_gene: TRBJ2-1
abundance: -
d_gene: -
v_gene: TRBV7-2
CDR3nt: TGTTCCAGCAGCCCTGGACCCAACTCCGGGCAGTTCTTC
CDR3aa: CSSSPGPNSGQFF

j_gene: TRBJ1-5
abundance: -
d_gene: TRBD1
v_gene: TRBV6-6
CDR3nt: TGTGCCAGCAGTACCTCGACAGGGTCGGGCAATCAGCCCCAGCATTTT
CDR3aa: CASSTSTGSGNQPQHF

j_gene: TRBJ1-5
abundance: once
d_gene: TRBD1
v_gene: TRBV19
CDR3nt: TGTGCCAGCCGACAGGGAACAGGGCAGCCCCAGCATTTT
CDR3aa: CASRQGTGQPQHF

j_gene: TRBJ2-7
abundance: few
d_gene: -
v_gene: TRBV7-2
CDR3nt: TGTGCCAGCAGCTTAAAATCGGGTGCCTGCGAGCAGTACTTC
CDR3aa: CASSLKSGACEQYF

j_gene: TRBJ2-3
abundance: -
d_gene: -
v_gene: TRBV28
CDR3nt: TGTGCCAGCAATCGAGGCTATAGCACAGATACGCAGTATTTT
CDR3aa: CASNRGYSTDTQYF

j_gene: TRBJ2-3
abundance: -
d_gene: TRBD2
v_gene: TRBV24-1
CDR3nt: TGTGCCACCGGGAAGCGGGGTAGTGTAACAGATACGCAGTATTTT
CDR3aa: CATGKRGSVTDTQYF

j_gene: TRBJ2-7
abundance: -
d_gene: TRBD1
v_gene: TRBV7-2
CDR3nt: TGTGCCAGCAGCAATAATAGACAGGGCGGCTACGAGCAGTACTTC
CDR3aa: CASSNNRQGGYEQYF

j_gene: TRBJ2-7
abundance: many
d_gene: -
v_gene: TRBV12-3/TRBV12-4
CDR3nt: TGTGCCAGCAGAGGGGCCGACGAGCAGTACTTC
CDR3aa: CASRGADEQYF

j_gene: TRBJ2-3
abundance: few
d_gene: TRBD2
v_gene: TRBV7-9
CDR3nt: TGTGCCAGCAGCGCACTAGCGGGGGGAGAGCAGTATTTT
CDR3aa: CASSALAGGEQYF

j_gene: TRBJ2-5
abundance: -
d_gene: TRBD2
v_gene: TRBV27
CDR3nt: TGTGCCAGCAGTTTATCGAGGACTAGCACGGAGACCCAGTACTTC
CDR3aa: CASSLSRTSTETQYF

j_gene: TRBJ1-1
abundance: few
d_gene: -
v_gene: TRBV10-3
CDR3nt: TGTGCCCCTAATGCAAAGGTAAACACTGAAGCTTTCTTT
CDR3aa: CAPNAKVNTEAFF

j_gene: TRBJ2-1
abundance: -
d_gene: -
v_gene: TRBV19
CDR3nt: TGTGCCAGTAGTATGGCGCGGGATTACAATGAGCAGTTCTTC
CDR3aa: CASSMARDYNEQFF

j_gene: TRBJ1-1
abundance: -
d_gene: -
v_gene: TRBV9
CDR3nt: TGTGCCAGCAGCGTCCATCCCTTTCAGCAGAAGGGGAACACTGAAGCTTTCTTT
CDR3aa: CASSVHPFQQKGNTEAFF

j_gene: TRBJ2-5
abundance: few
d_gene: TRBD1
v_gene: TRBV5-1
CDR3nt: TGCGCCAGCAGCACAGAGACAGGGGGATTAGGAGAGACCCAGTACTTC
CDR3aa: CASSTETGGLGETQYF

j_gene: TRBJ1-5
abundance: few
d_gene: -
v_gene: TRBV7-2
CDR3nt: TGTGCCAGCAGCGGGGACCTATTAGGGAATCAGCCCCAGCATTTT
CDR3aa: CASSGDLLGNQPQHF

j_gene: TRBJ2-1
abundance: few
d_gene: TRBD2
v_gene: TRBV6-5
CDR3nt: TGTGCCAGCAGGGGACTAGCGGGCCCCTACAATGAGCAGTTCTTC
CDR3aa: CASRGLAGPYNEQFF

j_gene: TRBJ1-5
abundance: -
d_gene: -
v_gene: TRBV10-3
CDR3nt: TGTGCCATCAGTGAGGCAGGGCTCAATCAGCCCCAGCATTTT
CDR3aa: CAISEAGLNQPQHF

j_gene: TRBJ2-7
abundance: -
d_gene: -
v_gene: TRBV3-1
CDR3nt: TGTGCCAGCAGCCAATGGACTACCGAGAACCTAGGCGAGCAGTACTTC
CDR3aa: CASSQWTTENLGEQYF

j_gene: TRBJ2-1
abundance: many
d_gene: TRBD1
v_gene: TRBV7-9
CDR3nt: TGTGCCAGCAACTTCGACAGGGGATTCGATGAGCAGTTCTTC
CDR3aa: CASNFDRGFDEQFF

j_gene: TRBJ2-7
abundance: -
d_gene: -
v_gene: TRBV18
CDR3nt: TGTGCCAGCTCACCGCTGGGGGAGCCCTCCTACGAGCAGTACTTC
CDR3aa: CASSPLGEPSYEQYF

j_gene: TRBJ2-7
abundance: many
d_gene: -
v_gene: TRBV3-1
CDR3nt: TGTGCCAGCAGCCAAGTCCGGCACAGGGCGGATAGCTACGAGCAGTACTTC
CDR3aa: CASSQVRHRADSYEQYF

j_gene: TRBJ1-1
abundance: -
d_gene: -
v_gene: TRBV9
CDR3nt: TGTGCCAGCAGCCCCCAGGGGACCTCTTGGGGTGAAGCTTTCTTT
CDR3aa: CASSPQGTSWGEAFF

j_gene: TRBJ2-7
abundance: -
d_gene: -
v_gene: TRBV10-3
CDR3nt: TGTGCCATCAGTCCGGCCGTTCTACCCGAGCAGTACTTC
CDR3aa: CAISPAVLPEQYF

j_gene: TRBJ2-1
abundance: few
d_gene: TRBD1
v_gene: TRBV5-1
CDR3nt: TGCGCCAGCAGCCCCGGGACAGGGGGAATAAATGAGCAGTTCTTC
CDR3aa: CASSPGTGGINEQFF

j_gene: TRBJ2-7
abundance: few
d_gene: TRBD2
v_gene: TRBV20-1
CDR3nt: TGCAGTGCTAGAGACTCCGATAGCGGGAGCTATCCCTACGAGCAGTACTTC
CDR3aa: CSARDSDSGSYPYEQYF

j_gene: TRBJ2-7
abundance: -
d_gene: -
v_gene: TRBV5-1
CDR3nt: TGCGCCAGCAGCTTCCTATCCCTCCGAAGCGAGCAGTACTTC
CDR3aa: CASSFLSLRSEQYF

j_gene: TRBJ2-1
abundance: few
d_gene: -
v_gene: TRBV5-1
CDR3nt: TGCGCCAGCAGCTTGTCCAGCCGAACCTACAATGAGCAGTTCTTC
CDR3aa: CASSLSSRTYNEQFF

j_gene: TRBJ1-1
abundance: -
d_gene: -
v_gene: TRBV5-1
CDR3nt: TGCGCCAGCAGCTCCCCGGGGGTAATGAACACTGAAGCTTTCTTT
CDR3aa: CASSSPGVMNTEAFF

j_gene: TRBJ2-1
abundance: -
d_gene: -
v_gene: TRBV7-2
CDR3nt: TGTGCCAGCAGCTTCACCCAGGGGAAATCTCATGAGCAGTTCTTC
CDR3aa: CASSFTQGKSHEQFF

j_gene: TRBJ2-5
abundance: -
d_gene: TRBD2
v_gene: TRBV5-5
CDR3nt: TGTGCCAGCAGCAATGGACTAGCGGGAGGGCCGGGGGAAGAGACCCGGTACTTC
CDR3aa: CASSNGLAGGPGEETRYF

j_gene: TRBJ2-7
abundance: -
d_gene: -
v_gene: TRBV7-2
CDR3nt: TGTGCCAGCAGCTTGGACCCCTCAGTGGCGCAGTACTTC
CDR3aa: CASSLDPSVAQYF